The rows below give T cell receptor beta chains drawn from one sample of a study of blood T cells in healthy people across ages. TCRdb re-called the 5' RACE reads with MiXCR, one entry per CDR3 protein. In the table there are hundreds of thousands of distinct CDR3 sequences, around 45% of which are singletons. Material: blood. The receptors stem from a woman aged 60-75 years in good health. Each CDR3 is given without its conserved first and last residue. The order of the fields is V gene, J gene, CDR3 length, D gene, CDR3 protein. D genes are given only for firm matches.

v_call: TRBV29-1
j_call: TRBJ1-4
cdr3_length: 13
d_call: TRBD1
cdr3_aa: SAPGTGGAGEKLF

v_call: TRBV5-1
j_call: TRBJ2-3
cdr3_length: 10
d_call: -
cdr3_aa: ASRVSTDTQY

v_call: TRBV29-1
j_call: TRBJ2-1
cdr3_length: 12
d_call: TRBD2
cdr3_aa: SSWTSGRSGEQF

v_call: TRBV9
j_call: TRBJ2-3
cdr3_length: 13
d_call: TRBD2
cdr3_aa: ASSSSGPTTDTQY

v_call: TRBV6-2/TRBV6-3
j_call: TRBJ2-3
cdr3_length: 14
d_call: TRBD1
cdr3_aa: ASSYAWDSSTDTQY

v_call: TRBV3-1
j_call: TRBJ2-7
cdr3_length: 13
d_call: -
cdr3_aa: ASSLQTVRIVEQY

v_call: TRBV20-1
j_call: TRBJ2-5
cdr3_length: 11
d_call: -
cdr3_aa: SAFRDGQETQY

v_call: TRBV11-2
j_call: TRBJ1-1
cdr3_length: 12
d_call: -
cdr3_aa: ASSRVSRYPEAF

v_call: TRBV28
j_call: TRBJ2-7
cdr3_length: 10
d_call: -
cdr3_aa: ASSTPGLEQY

v_call: TRBV7-3
j_call: TRBJ2-3
cdr3_length: 13
d_call: -
cdr3_aa: ASSLGLSSTDTQY

v_call: TRBV5-1
j_call: TRBJ2-5
cdr3_length: 14
d_call: -
cdr3_aa: ASSLEGGRAEETQY

v_call: TRBV27
j_call: TRBJ2-1
cdr3_length: 16
d_call: TRBD2
cdr3_aa: ASSPYPRVAGVNNEQF

v_call: TRBV18
j_call: TRBJ1-2
cdr3_length: 15
d_call: TRBD1
cdr3_aa: ASSPRSRDRGGDGYT

v_call: TRBV4-3
j_call: TRBJ2-7
cdr3_length: 14
d_call: TRBD2
cdr3_aa: ASSQGEWEGWYEQY

v_call: TRBV10-3
j_call: TRBJ2-5
cdr3_length: 11
d_call: -
cdr3_aa: AISGQLQETQY

v_call: TRBV10-3
j_call: TRBJ2-1
cdr3_length: 12
d_call: TRBD1
cdr3_aa: AISETTGGYEQF

v_call: TRBV13
j_call: TRBJ2-4
cdr3_length: 13
d_call: TRBD1
cdr3_aa: ASSLFGQGANIQY

v_call: TRBV2
j_call: TRBJ2-3
cdr3_length: 10
d_call: -
cdr3_aa: AIKRETDTQY

v_call: TRBV28
j_call: TRBJ2-1
cdr3_length: 13
d_call: -
cdr3_aa: ASSLWRPNYNEQF

v_call: TRBV5-1
j_call: TRBJ1-4
cdr3_length: 13
d_call: TRBD1
cdr3_aa: ASSPGTGFNEKLF

v_call: TRBV5-5
j_call: TRBJ2-7
cdr3_length: 15
d_call: TRBD2
cdr3_aa: ASSLGFSGSFTYEQY

v_call: TRBV28
j_call: TRBJ1-5
cdr3_length: 12
d_call: TRBD1
cdr3_aa: ASSPGQGDQPQH

v_call: TRBV5-4
j_call: TRBJ2-1
cdr3_length: 13
d_call: TRBD1
cdr3_aa: ASSFAGQGENEQF

v_call: TRBV20-1
j_call: TRBJ2-1
cdr3_length: 12
d_call: -
cdr3_aa: STSSHGGTNEQF

v_call: TRBV29-1
j_call: TRBJ1-4
cdr3_length: 8
d_call: -
cdr3_aa: SVGAEKLF

v_call: TRBV12-3/TRBV12-4
j_call: TRBJ1-6
cdr3_length: 12
d_call: -
cdr3_aa: ASSFGQDNSPLH

v_call: TRBV7-2
j_call: TRBJ1-2
cdr3_length: 12
d_call: -
cdr3_aa: ASSPREAAYGYT

v_call: TRBV5-8
j_call: TRBJ2-5
cdr3_length: 10
d_call: TRBD2
cdr3_aa: ATSTSFETQY

v_call: TRBV5-6
j_call: -
cdr3_length: 14
d_call: -
cdr3_aa: ASSLINWKSGYEQY

v_call: TRBV10-3
j_call: TRBJ2-5
cdr3_length: 12
d_call: TRBD2
cdr3_aa: AISESGRTETQY

v_call: TRBV29-1
j_call: TRBJ2-7
cdr3_length: 10
d_call: -
cdr3_aa: SVRRARYEQY

v_call: TRBV7-6
j_call: TRBJ1-2
cdr3_length: 10
d_call: -
cdr3_aa: ASSSHLDGYT

v_call: TRBV27
j_call: TRBJ2-7
cdr3_length: 13
d_call: TRBD2
cdr3_aa: ASSSQRGPSYEQY

v_call: TRBV6-1
j_call: TRBJ2-1
cdr3_length: 15
d_call: -
cdr3_aa: ASREIGISSSYNEQF

v_call: TRBV24-1
j_call: TRBJ1-2
cdr3_length: 15
d_call: TRBD1
cdr3_aa: ATSENDGTVGVYGYT

v_call: TRBV28
j_call: TRBJ1-4
cdr3_length: 13
d_call: TRBD1
cdr3_aa: ASIPPGQGNEKLF

v_call: TRBV20-1
j_call: TRBJ2-7
cdr3_length: 13
d_call: -
cdr3_aa: SARDPRGKGYEQY

v_call: TRBV14
j_call: -
cdr3_length: 11
d_call: -
cdr3_aa: ASSQDMNYEQY

v_call: TRBV4-1
j_call: TRBJ2-7
cdr3_length: 12
d_call: -
cdr3_aa: ASSQVLGDYEQY

v_call: TRBV5-1
j_call: TRBJ2-5
cdr3_length: 15
d_call: TRBD2
cdr3_aa: ASSLESISGRQETQY

v_call: TRBV6-5
j_call: TRBJ2-1
cdr3_length: 11
d_call: TRBD1
cdr3_aa: ASSDRAYNEQF

v_call: TRBV4-1
j_call: TRBJ2-2
cdr3_length: 12
d_call: -
cdr3_aa: ASSPTENTGELF

v_call: TRBV29-1
j_call: TRBJ2-1
cdr3_length: 11
d_call: -
cdr3_aa: SVEVGARQRQF

v_call: TRBV11-1
j_call: -
cdr3_length: 11
d_call: -
cdr3_aa: ASSPRFAETQY

v_call: TRBV29-1
j_call: TRBJ2-1
cdr3_length: 10
d_call: -
cdr3_aa: SVDTGSNEQF

v_call: TRBV7-9
j_call: TRBJ2-7
cdr3_length: 12
d_call: TRBD2
cdr3_aa: ASSFAGDHYEQY

v_call: TRBV28
j_call: TRBJ1-6
cdr3_length: 15
d_call: -
cdr3_aa: ASSLPRPGGGNPPLH

v_call: TRBV28
j_call: TRBJ2-7
cdr3_length: 11
d_call: -
cdr3_aa: ASSPIDRPEQY

v_call: TRBV20-1
j_call: -
cdr3_length: 10
d_call: -
cdr3_aa: SIPGLTYEQY

v_call: TRBV6-5
j_call: TRBJ2-7
cdr3_length: 12
d_call: TRBD1
cdr3_aa: ASSDRDRPYEQY

v_call: TRBV7-2
j_call: TRBJ1-2
cdr3_length: 11
d_call: -
cdr3_aa: ASSLAHVGGYT